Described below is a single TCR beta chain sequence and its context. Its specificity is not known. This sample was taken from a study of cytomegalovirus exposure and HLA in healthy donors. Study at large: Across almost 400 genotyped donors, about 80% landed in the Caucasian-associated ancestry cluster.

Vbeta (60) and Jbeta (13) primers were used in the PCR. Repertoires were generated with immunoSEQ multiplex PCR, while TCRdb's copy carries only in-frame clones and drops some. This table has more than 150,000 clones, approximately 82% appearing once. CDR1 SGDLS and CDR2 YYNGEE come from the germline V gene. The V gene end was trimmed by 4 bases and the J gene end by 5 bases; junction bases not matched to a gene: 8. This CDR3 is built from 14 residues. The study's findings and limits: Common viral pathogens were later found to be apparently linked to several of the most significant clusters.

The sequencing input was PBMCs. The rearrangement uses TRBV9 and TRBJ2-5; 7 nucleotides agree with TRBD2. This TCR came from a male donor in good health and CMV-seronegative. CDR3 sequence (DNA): TGTGCCAGCAGCCCTGCGGGGGTGTGGGAGACCCAGTACTTC. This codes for CASSPAGVWETQYF.